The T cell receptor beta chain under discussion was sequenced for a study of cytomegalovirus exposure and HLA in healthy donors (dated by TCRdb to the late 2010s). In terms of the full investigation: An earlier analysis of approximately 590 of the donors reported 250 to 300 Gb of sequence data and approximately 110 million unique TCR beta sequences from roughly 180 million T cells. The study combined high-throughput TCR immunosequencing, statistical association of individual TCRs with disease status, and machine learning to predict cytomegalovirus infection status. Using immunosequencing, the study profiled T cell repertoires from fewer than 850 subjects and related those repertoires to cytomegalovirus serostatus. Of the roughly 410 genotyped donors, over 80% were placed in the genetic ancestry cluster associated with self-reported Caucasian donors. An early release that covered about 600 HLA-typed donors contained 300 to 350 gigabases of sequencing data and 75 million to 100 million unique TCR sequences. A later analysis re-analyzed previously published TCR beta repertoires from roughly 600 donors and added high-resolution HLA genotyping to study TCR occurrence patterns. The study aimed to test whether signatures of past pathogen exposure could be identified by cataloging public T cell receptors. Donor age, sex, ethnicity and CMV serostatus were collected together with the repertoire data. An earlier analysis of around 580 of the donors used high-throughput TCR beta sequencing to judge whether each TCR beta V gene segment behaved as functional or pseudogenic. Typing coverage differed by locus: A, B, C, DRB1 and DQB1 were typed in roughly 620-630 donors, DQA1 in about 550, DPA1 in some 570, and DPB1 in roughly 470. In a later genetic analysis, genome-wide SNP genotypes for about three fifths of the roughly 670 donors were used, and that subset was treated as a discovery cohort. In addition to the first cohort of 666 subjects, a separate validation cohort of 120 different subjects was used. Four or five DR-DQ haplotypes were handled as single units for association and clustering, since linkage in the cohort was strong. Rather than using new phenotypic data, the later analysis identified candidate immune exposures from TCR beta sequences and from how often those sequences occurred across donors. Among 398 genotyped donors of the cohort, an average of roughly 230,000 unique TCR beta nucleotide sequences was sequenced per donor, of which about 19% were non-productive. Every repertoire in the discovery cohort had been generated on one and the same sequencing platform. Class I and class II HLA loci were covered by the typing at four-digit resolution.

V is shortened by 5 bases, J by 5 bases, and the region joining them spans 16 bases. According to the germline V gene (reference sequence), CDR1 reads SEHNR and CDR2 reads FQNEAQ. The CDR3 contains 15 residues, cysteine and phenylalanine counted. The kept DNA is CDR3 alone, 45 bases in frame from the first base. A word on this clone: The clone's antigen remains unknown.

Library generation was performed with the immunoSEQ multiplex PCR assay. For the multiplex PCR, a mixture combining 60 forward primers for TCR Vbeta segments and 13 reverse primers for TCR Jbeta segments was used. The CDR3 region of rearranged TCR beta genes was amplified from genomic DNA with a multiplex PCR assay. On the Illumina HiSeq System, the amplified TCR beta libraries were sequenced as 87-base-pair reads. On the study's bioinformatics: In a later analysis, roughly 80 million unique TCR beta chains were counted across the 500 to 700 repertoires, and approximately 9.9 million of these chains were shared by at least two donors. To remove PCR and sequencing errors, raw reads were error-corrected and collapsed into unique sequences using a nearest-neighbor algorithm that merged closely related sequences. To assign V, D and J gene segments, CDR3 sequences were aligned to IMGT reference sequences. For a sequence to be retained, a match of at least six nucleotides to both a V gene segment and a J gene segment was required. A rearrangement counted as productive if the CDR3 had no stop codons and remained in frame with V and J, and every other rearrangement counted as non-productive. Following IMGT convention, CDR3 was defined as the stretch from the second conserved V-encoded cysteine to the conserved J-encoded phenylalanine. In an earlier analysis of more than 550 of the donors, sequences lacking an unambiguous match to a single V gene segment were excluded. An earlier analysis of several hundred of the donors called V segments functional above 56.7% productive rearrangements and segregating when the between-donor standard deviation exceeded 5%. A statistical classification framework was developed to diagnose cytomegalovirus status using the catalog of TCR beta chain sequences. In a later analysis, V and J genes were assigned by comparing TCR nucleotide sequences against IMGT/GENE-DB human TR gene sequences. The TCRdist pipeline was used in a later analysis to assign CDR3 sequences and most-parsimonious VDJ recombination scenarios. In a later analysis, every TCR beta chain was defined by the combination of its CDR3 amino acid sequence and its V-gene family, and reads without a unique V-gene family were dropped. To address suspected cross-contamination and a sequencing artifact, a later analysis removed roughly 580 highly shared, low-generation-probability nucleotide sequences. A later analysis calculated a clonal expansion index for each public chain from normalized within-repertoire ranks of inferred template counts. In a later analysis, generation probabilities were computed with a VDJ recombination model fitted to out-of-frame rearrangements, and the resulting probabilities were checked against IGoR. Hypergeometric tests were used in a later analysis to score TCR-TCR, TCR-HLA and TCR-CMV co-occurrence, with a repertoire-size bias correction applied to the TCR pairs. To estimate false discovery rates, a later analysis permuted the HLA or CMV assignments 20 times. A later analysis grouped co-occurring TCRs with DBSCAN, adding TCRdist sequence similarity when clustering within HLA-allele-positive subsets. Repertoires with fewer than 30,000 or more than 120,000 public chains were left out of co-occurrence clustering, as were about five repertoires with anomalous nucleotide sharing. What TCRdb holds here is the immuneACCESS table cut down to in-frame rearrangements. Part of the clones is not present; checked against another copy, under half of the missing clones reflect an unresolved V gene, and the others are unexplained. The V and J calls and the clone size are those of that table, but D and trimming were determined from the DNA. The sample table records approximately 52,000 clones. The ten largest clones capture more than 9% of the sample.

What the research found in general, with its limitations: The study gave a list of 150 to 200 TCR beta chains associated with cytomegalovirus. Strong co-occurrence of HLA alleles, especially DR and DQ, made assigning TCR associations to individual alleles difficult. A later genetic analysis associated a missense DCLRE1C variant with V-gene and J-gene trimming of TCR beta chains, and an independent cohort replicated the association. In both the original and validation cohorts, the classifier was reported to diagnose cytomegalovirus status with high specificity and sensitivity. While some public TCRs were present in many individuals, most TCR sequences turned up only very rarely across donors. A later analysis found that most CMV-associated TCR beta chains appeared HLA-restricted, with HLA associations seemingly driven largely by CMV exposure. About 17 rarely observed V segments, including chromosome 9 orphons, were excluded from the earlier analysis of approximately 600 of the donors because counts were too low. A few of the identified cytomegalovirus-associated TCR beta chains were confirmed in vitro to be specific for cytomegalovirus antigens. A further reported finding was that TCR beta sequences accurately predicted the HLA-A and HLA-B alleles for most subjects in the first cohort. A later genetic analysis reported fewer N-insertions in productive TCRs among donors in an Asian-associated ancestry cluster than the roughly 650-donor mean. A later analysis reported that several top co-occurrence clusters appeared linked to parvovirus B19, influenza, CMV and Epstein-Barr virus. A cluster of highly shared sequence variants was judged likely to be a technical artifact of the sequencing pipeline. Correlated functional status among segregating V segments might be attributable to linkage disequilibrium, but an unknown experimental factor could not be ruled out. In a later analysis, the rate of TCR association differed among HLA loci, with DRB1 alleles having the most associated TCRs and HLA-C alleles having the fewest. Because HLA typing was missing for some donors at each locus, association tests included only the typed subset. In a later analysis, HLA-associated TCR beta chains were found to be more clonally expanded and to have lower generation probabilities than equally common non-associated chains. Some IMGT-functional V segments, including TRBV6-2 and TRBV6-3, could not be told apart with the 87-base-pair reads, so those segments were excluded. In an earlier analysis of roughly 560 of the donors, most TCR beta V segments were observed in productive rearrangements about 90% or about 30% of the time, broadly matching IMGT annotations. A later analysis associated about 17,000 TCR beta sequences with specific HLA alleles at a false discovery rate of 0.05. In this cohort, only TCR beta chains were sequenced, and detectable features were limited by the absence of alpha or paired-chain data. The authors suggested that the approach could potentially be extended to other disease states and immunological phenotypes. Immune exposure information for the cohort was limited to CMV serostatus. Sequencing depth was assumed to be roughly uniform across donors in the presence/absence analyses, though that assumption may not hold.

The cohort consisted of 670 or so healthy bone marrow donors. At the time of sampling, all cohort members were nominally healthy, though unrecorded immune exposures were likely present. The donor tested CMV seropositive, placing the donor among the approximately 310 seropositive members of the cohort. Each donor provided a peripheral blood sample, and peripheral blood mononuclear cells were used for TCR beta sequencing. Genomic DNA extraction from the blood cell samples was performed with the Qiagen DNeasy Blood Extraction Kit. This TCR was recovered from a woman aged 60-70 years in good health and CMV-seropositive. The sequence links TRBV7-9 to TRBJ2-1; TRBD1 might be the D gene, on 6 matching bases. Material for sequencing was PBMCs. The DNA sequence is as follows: TGTGCCAGCAGCCTAGGACAGTCTAGTAACAATGAGCAGTTCTTC. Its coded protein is CASSLGQSSNNEQFF. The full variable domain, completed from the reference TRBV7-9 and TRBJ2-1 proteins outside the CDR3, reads DTGVSQNPRHKITKRGQNVTFRCDPISEHNRLYWYRQTLGQGPEFLTYFQNEAQLEKSRLLSDRFSAERPKGSFSTLEIQRTEQGDSAMYLCASSLGQSSNNEQFFGPGTRLTVL.